A selection of T cell receptor beta chains follows, all from one sample in a study of blood T cells in healthy people across ages. A single record per CDR3 protein comes from TCRdb applying MiXCR to the 5' RACE reads. Here the sample spans about 2 million distinct CDR3 sequences, 49% being singletons. Specimen: blood. Every receptor here comes from a woman aged 40 to 49 in good health. The CDR3 runs from the conserved cysteine through the conserved F or W. A D gene is named only where the DNA matches it firmly. Size values are once, few and many counts, or a class for expanded clones, and some rows have none.

NA	TRBD2	TRBV7-9	TRBJ2-7	CVSSSSGGVYEQYF	TGTGTCAGCAGCTCTAGCGGGGGGGTGTACGAGCAGTACTTC
NA	NA	TRBV6-2/TRBV6-3	TRBJ1-2	CASSYLYGYTF	TGTGCCAGCAGTTACCTCTATGGCTACACCTTC
NA	NA	TRBV11-2	TRBJ2-2	CASTSSYTGELFF	TGTGCCAGCACCTCTAGTTACACCGGGGAGCTGTTTTTT
NA	TRBD1	TRBV20-1	TRBJ2-3	CSAKIRQGRTDTQYF	TGCAGTGCCAAAATTAGACAGGGGCGCACAGATACGCAGTATTTT
NA	TRBD2	TRBV9	TRBJ2-3	CASSVDPAGITDTQYF	TGTGCCAGCAGCGTAGATCCAGCGGGGATCACAGATACGCAGTATTTT
NA	TRBD2	TRBV11-1	TRBJ2-1	CASSGFTSGGDVYNEQFF	TGTGCCAGCAGCGGATTCACTAGCGGGGGGGACGTATACAATGAGCAGTTCTTC
NA	NA	TRBV3-1	TRBJ2-3	CASSQRKTAGTDTQYF	TGTGCCAGCAGCCAACGAAAGACCGCAGGCACAGATACGCAGTATTTT
few	NA	TRBV18	TRBJ1-5	CASSPRDQNQPQHF	TGTGCCAGCTCACCTCGGGACCAAAATCAGCCCCAGCATTTT
NA	NA	TRBV5-1	TRBJ2-4	CAGSFGENIQYF	TGCGCCGGCAGCTTCGGCGAAAACATTCAGTACTTC
NA	NA	TRBV20-1	TRBJ2-3	CSARENGGSTDTQYF	TGCAGTGCTAGAGAGAACGGGGGAAGCACAGATACGCAGTATTTT
NA	NA	TRBV16	TRBJ2-2	CASTPMVDTGELFF	TGTGCCAGCACGCCAATGGTCGACACTGGGGAGCTGTTTTTT
NA	TRBD1	TRBV10-3	TRBJ2-1	CAIGQGAYNEQFF	TGTGCCATCGGACAGGGGGCCTACAATGAGCAGTTCTTC
NA	NA	TRBV12-3/TRBV12-4	TRBJ2-1	CASSSGIVQFF	TGTGCCAGCAGTTCCGGGATTGTGCAGTTCTTC
few	TRBD2	TRBV27	TRBJ2-5	CASSRLAGSPETQYF	TGTGCCAGCAGCCGACTAGCGGGGTCCCCAGAGACCCAGTACTTC
NA	TRBD2	TRBV6-4	TRBJ2-5	CASSQNGGAQETQYF	TGTGCCAGCAGCCAGAACGGGGGGGCTCAAGAGACCCAGTACTTC
few	TRBD1	TRBV12-3/TRBV12-4	TRBJ2-4	CASSLGWGTALQYF	TGTGCCAGCAGTTTAGGGTGGGGGACAGCCCTCCAGTACTTC
NA	TRBD1	TRBV3-1	TRBJ2-5	CASSQEQGLKETQYF	TGTGCCAGCAGCCAAGAACAGGGGTTGAAAGAGACCCAGTACTTC
many	NA	TRBV12-3/TRBV12-4	TRBJ2-7	CASSSRRTFEQYF	TGTGCCAGCAGTTCCCGACGTACCTTTGAGCAGTACTTC
few	NA	TRBV28	TRBJ2-5	CASTAQETQYF	TGTGCCAGCACCGCTCAAGAGACCCAGTACTTC
NA	NA	TRBV7-8	TRBJ2-3	CASSQQNGGFTDTQYF	TGTGCCAGCAGCCAACAGAATGGGGGATTCACAGATACGCAGTATTTT
NA	TRBD2	TRBV18	TRBJ2-1	CASSPISGGASYNEQFF	TGTGCCAGCTCACCTATTAGCGGGGGGGCCTCCTACAATGAGCAGTTCTTC
few	TRBD1	TRBV20-1	TRBJ1-2	CSGLQGNGYTF	TGCAGTGGCCTACAGGGGAATGGCTACACCTTC
NA	TRBD2	TRBV7-2	TRBJ2-3	CASSLSSGGAVTQYF	TGTGCCAGCAGCTTGAGTAGCGGGGGGGCCGTTACGCAGTATTTT
few	NA	TRBV5-6	TRBJ2-7	CTSSSRGGLSYEQYF	TGTACCAGCAGCTCGCGGGGCGGTCTTTCCTACGAGCAGTACTTC
few	TRBD2	TRBV6-2/TRBV6-3	TRBJ2-2	CASSYILAANTGELFF	TGTGCCAGCAGTTACATACTAGCGGCGAACACCGGGGAGCTGTTTTTT
few	TRBD1	TRBV2	TRBJ2-6	CASSNPDRAGISGANVLTF	TGTGCCAGCAGTAACCCGGACAGGGCCGGAATCTCTGGGGCCAACGTCCTGACTTTC
few	NA	TRBV11-2	TRBJ2-7	CASSLVLGQVLIYEQYF	TGTGCCAGCAGCTTAGTCTTGGGCCAGGTTCTAATCTACGAGCAGTACTTC
few	NA	TRBV6-5	TRBJ2-7	CASSYRPTVTSYEQYF	TGTGCCAGCAGTTACAGGCCCACAGTCACGTCCTACGAGCAGTACTTC
NA	NA	TRBV28	TRBJ2-1	CASSPVISNNEQFF	TGTGCCAGCAGTCCAGTAATTTCGAACAATGAGCAGTTCTTC
NA	TRBD1	TRBV7-2	TRBJ2-1	CASSGGGQGTYNEQFF	TGTGCCAGCAGCGGAGGGGGACAGGGTACTTACAATGAGCAGTTCTTC
NA	TRBD2	TRBV29-1	TRBJ2-5	CSVQAGARGETQYF	TGCAGCGTTCAAGCGGGGGCCAGGGGAGAGACCCAGTACTTC
once	NA	TRBV6-6	TRBJ2-7	CASRNGGTSHEQYF	TGTGCCAGCAGAAATGGCGGGACTTCCCACGAGCAGTACTTC
NA	NA	TRBV28	TRBJ2-6	CASSTGTRAGANVLTF	TGTGCCAGCAGTACCGGGACGAGGGCTGGGGCCAACGTCCTGACTTTC
NA	TRBD2	TRBV13	TRBJ2-7	CASSLGPSGGAIYEQYF	TGTGCCAGCAGCTTAGGACCTAGCGGGGGGGCCATCTACGAGCAGTACTTC
NA	NA	TRBV7-9	TRBJ2-4	CASSLTIAKNIQYF	TGTGCCAGCAGCTTAACTATAGCCAAAAACATTCAGTACTTC
NA	TRBD2	TRBV12-3/TRBV12-4	TRBJ2-5	CASRLGGGIQETQYF	TGTGCCAGCAGGTTGGGGGGGGGAATTCAAGAGACCCAGTACTTC
NA	TRBD2	TRBV4-3	TRBJ2-1	CASSQGPGLAVNEQFF	TGCGCCAGCAGCCAGGGACCGGGACTAGCGGTCAATGAGCAGTTCTTC
few	NA	TRBV7-2	TRBJ2-5	CASSSTSRSQETQYF	TGTGCCAGCAGCTCCACCTCCCGGTCCCAAGAGACCCAGTACTTC
many	NA	TRBV7-2	TRBJ2-3	CASSLNLDTQYF	TGTGCCAGCAGCTTGAATCTAGATACGCAGTATTTT
NA	TRBD1	TRBV28	TRBJ2-1	CASSPRTGLLDNVQFF	TGTGCCAGCAGTCCCCGGACAGGTTTATTGGACAATGTGCAGTTCTTC
NA	TRBD2	TRBV3-1	TRBJ2-3	CASSPGLAGKFTDTQYF	TGTGCCAGCAGCCCGGGACTAGCGGGAAAATTCACAGATACGCAGTATTTT
NA	NA	TRBV9	TRBJ1-2	CASSVAPAGASYGYTF	TGTGCCAGCAGCGTAGCTCCGGCAGGGGCTAGCTATGGCTACACCTTC
NA	NA	TRBV6-5	TRBJ2-5	CASSGQGFGETQYF	TGTGCCAGCAGTGGGCAGGGTTTCGGGGAGACCCAGTACTTC
NA	NA	TRBV6-6	TRBJ2-7	CASSLSPGPKSYEQYF	TGTGCCAGCAGCTTGAGCCCCGGGCCTAAAAGCTACGAGCAGTACTTC
NA	TRBD1	TRBV6-5	TRBJ1-1	CASSYSSGTGGTEAFF	TGTGCCAGCAGTTACTCTTCCGGGACAGGGGGCACTGAAGCTTTCTTT
NA	TRBD1	TRBV6-4	TRBJ2-7	CALQQGMYEQYF	TGTGCCTTGCAACAGGGGATGTACGAGCAGTACTTC
NA	NA	TRBV20-1	TRBJ2-1	CSARTDLEYNEQFF	TGCAGTGCTAGGACCGACCTAGAGTACAATGAGCAGTTCTTC
NA	TRBD2	TRBV5-1	TRBJ2-5	CASSLGLAGGDYYNEQYF	TGCGCCAGCAGCTTAGGCCTAGCGGGGGGGGACTACTACAATGAGCAGTACTTC
few	NA	TRBV12-5	TRBJ1-2	CASGYKPWGYTF	TGTGCTAGTGGTTACAAGCCTTGGGGCTACACCTTC
few	NA	TRBV20-1	TRBJ2-7	CSASKPTYEQYF	TGCAGTGCTAGTAAACCCACCTACGAGCAGTACTTC
NA	NA	TRBV5-1	TRBJ2-1	CASSLESGSLMTYNEQFF	TGCGCCAGCAGCTTGGAGTCGGGATCGCTAATGACCTACAATGAGCAGTTCTTC
NA	NA	TRBV11-2	TRBJ1-2	CASSIQQGGGVGGRAGSGYTF	TGTGCCAGCAGCATACAACAGGGAGGTGGAGTAGGAGGAAGAGCGGGCTCTGGCTACACCTTC
NA	TRBD2	TRBV20-1	TRBJ2-5	CSAIRPGTSRQETQYF	TGCAGTGCTATTCGACCCGGGACTAGCAGACAAGAGACCCAGTACTTC
NA	NA	TRBV10-3	TRBJ2-7	CAISESNNGEQYF	TGCGCCATCAGTGAGTCCAACAACGGCGAGCAGTACTTC
few	TRBD1	TRBV20-1	TRBJ2-1	CSADQGVYYNEQFF	TGCAGTGCTGATCAGGGGGTTTACTACAATGAGCAGTTCTTC